This T cell receptor (beta chain) was identified in a study of metastatic and nonmetastatic thyroid tumors. Study background: Thyroid patients, malignant and benign, had repertoires compared across blood and tumor or nodule tissue.

Looked up from germline, CDR1 is LGHNA and CDR2 is YSLEER. V lost 0 bases and J 9 bases, leaving 9 bases between the germline ends. This CDR3 is 13 amino acids long. Whole-study results and caveats: Patients with malignant thyroid tumors reportedly had significantly higher TCR beta diversity than those with benign nodules, in blood and tumor.

This clone was observed many times. No antigen is known for it. In the authors' methods: Construction of a distant-metastasis classifier for papillary thyroid cancer relied on CDR3 differences across clinicopathological groups. TCRdb reprocessed the PCR reads via MiXCR. TCRdb assigned the V and J calls; the authors' analysis was not used. The table lists about 39,000 clones, 9.5% to 13% of them singletons, with 9% in the top ten. Every patient underwent thyroid surgery untreated. The receptor was isolated from a male donor with papillary thyroid cancer or a benign thyroid nodule (not recorded which). Some clones in this sample may be carry-over from other donors' samples. The sequencing sample was made of blood. This chain joins TRBV4-3 and TRBJ2-1; weak D call: TRBD2 (6 bases). CDR3 nucleotide sequence: TGCGCCAGCAGCCAAGACATGGGGGGTGAGCAGTTCTTC. Translated, it gives CASSQDMGGEQFF.